The 7 T cell receptor beta chains below were found in one sample sequenced in a study of T cells in Graves' hyperthyroidism and ophthalmopathy. TCR beta CDR3 regions were amplified from RNA transcripts. Using the HTBI primer set, a first-round RT-PCR was run on the TCR CDR3. TCRdb recomputed calls from the multiplex PCR reads with MiXCR, one row per CDR3 protein. The repertoire holds approximately 100,000 distinct CDR3 sequences, with approximately 40% as singletons. Source material: peripheral blood or thyroid tissue (not recorded which). These TCRs come from a woman in her twenties or thirties with Graves' hyperthyroidism.

This clonotype came up many times. The chain carries TRBV5-6 and TRBJ2-7; D gene ambiguous. The V end lost 5 bases, the J end lost 1 base, and 7 bases lay between the germline ends. In germline, CDR1 is SGHDT, CDR2 YYEEEE. The CDR3 is made up of 12 amino acids. The CDR3: CASRWGSYEQYF. The CDR3 coding sequence is TGTGCCAGCAGGTGGGGATCCTACGAGCAGTACTTC.

This clonotype was seen many times. This sequence joins TRBV7-6 and TRBJ2-7, with D hard to call. The CDR3 extends over 16 amino acids. Deletions cut 3 bases from V and 1 base from J, with 16 bases between. Germline CDR1 and CDR2: SGHVS and FNYEAQ. CDR3 DNA sequence: TGTGCCAGCAGCTTTCGAGCCGACTTCTTATCCTACGAGCAGTACTTC. Translation gives CASSFRADFLSYEQYF.

Concerning this clonotype: The conserved phenylalanine or tryptophan is not found at the CDR3 terminus, so this likely reflects a read error. The chain recombines TRBV20-1 with TRBJ2-7, with 10 bases fitting TRBD2. From germline, CDR1 is DFQATT and CDR2 SNEGSKA (reference sequence). The junction had 3 bases not matched to a gene; V was cut back by 7 bases and J by 3 bases. The CDR3 covers 12 residues. The CDR3 DNA sequence: TGCAGTGATAGGACTAGCGGCTACGAGCAGTACCTC. Protein product: CSDRTSGYEQYL.

This clonotype was seen ten or more times. V and J are TRBV24-1 and TRBJ1-4, with 8 positions matching TRBD1. CDR3 length: 15 amino acids. With 4 bases clipped from V and 7 bases from J, the junction kept 7 bases outside the gene matches. Germline CDR1 reads KGHDR; CDR2 reads SFDVKD. CDR3 sequence (DNA): TGTGCCACCAGTGAAAGGACAGGGATTGGTGAAAAACTGTTTTTT. It specifies CATSERTGIGEKLFF.

The chain carries TRBV11-2 and TRBJ1-2, with a weak D call TRBD1 (5 bases). Per the germline V gene, CDR1 is SGHAT and CDR2 is FQNNGV. The CDR3 runs 14 residues. The V gene lost 7 bases and the J gene lost 4 bases, with 16 bases spanning the gap. CDR3 nucleotide sequence: TGTGCCAGCACCCGGACACGCTATGCCTATGGCTACACCTTC. Protein: CASTRTRYAYGYTF.

This clonotype was seen ten or more times. The CDR3 nucleotides read TGTGCCAGCAGTTCTTATGGCTACACCTTC. It translates to CASSSYGYTF. The chain links TRBV28 to TRBJ1-2, with D hard to call. V lost 4 bases, J lost 5 bases, and 2 bases lay in between. This CDR3 is built from 10 residues. Per germline, CDR1 MDHEN and CDR2 SYDVKM.

To note about this clonotype: A much larger clone differs from this one at a single base, so this may be a read error. The chain carries TRBV2 and TRBJ2-3; TRBD2 matches 8 bases. The CDR3 sequence is 16 residues long. The germline CDR1 and CDR2 sequences are SNHLY and FYNNEI. CDR3 sequence reads: CASSERPWREADTRYF. CDR3 DNA: TGTGCCAGCAGTGAACGCCCCTGGCGGGAGGCAGATACGCGGTATTTT.